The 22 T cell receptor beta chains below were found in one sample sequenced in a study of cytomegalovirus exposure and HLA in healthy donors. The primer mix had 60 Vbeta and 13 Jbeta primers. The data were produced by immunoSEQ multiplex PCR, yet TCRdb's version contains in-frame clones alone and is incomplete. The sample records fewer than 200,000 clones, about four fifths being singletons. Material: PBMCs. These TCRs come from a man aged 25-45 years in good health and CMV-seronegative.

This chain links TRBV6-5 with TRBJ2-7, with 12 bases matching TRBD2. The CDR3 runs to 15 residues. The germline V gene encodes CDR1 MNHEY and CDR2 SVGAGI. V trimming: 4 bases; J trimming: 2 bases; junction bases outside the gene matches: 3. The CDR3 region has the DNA TGTGCCAGCAGTTTACTAGCGGGAGGCACCTACGAGCAGTACTTC. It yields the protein CASSLLAGGTYEQYF.

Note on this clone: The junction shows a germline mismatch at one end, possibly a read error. The CDR3 loop is CSSEVLSKNTGELFF. CDR3 in DNA: TGTTCCAGCGAGGTCTTGTCCAAAAACACCGGGGAGCTGTTTTTT. The chain is built from TRBV7-9 and TRBJ2-2; D is undetermined. Germline CDR1 SEHNR, CDR2 FQNEAQ (reference sequence). The CDR3 runs 15 residues.

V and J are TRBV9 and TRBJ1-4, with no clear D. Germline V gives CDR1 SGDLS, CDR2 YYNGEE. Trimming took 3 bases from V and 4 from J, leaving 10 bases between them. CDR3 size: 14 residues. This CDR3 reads CASSEGGHNEKLFF. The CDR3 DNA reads TGTGCCAGCAGCGAGGGAGGTCATAATGAAAAACTGTTTTTT.

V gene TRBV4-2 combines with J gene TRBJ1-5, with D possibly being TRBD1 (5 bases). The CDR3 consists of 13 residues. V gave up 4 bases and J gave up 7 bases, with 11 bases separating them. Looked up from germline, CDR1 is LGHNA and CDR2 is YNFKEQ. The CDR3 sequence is CASSLGEGQPQHF. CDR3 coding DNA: TGTGCCAGCAGCCTAGGGGAGGGACAGCCCCAGCATTTT.

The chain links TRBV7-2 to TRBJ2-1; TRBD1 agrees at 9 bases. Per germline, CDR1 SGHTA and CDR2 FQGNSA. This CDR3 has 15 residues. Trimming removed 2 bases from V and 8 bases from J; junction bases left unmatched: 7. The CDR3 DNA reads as TGTGCCAGCAGCTTAACTAGGGACAGGGCCTATGAGCAGTTCTTC. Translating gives CASSLTRDRAYEQFF.

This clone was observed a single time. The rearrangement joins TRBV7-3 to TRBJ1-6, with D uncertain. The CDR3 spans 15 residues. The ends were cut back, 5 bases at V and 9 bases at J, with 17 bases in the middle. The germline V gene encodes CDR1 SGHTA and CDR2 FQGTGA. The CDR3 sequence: CASSPMPGLGSPLHF. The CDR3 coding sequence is TGTGCCAGCAGCCCCATGCCGGGTTTAGGTTCACCCCTCCACTTT.

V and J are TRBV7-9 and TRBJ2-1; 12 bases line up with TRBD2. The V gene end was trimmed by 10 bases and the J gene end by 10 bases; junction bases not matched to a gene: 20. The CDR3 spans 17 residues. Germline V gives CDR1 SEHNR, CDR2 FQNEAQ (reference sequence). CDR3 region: CATLTSGRGSRGIEQFF. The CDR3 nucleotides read TGTGCCACCTTGACTAGCGGGAGAGGTAGTCGAGGAATAGAGCAGTTCTTC.

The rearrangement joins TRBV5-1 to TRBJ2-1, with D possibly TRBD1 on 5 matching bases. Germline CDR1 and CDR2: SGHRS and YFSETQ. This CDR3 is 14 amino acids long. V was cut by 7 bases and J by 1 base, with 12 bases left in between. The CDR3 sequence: CASCRGLSYNEQFF. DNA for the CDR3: TGCGCCAGCTGTAGGGGCCTTTCCTACAATGAGCAGTTCTTC.

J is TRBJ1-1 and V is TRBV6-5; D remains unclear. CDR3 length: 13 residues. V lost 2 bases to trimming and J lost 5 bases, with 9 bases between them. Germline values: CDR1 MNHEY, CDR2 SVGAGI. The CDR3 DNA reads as TGTGCCAGCAGTTACACCATGGAGACTGAAGCTTTCTTT. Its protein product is CASSYTMETEAFF.

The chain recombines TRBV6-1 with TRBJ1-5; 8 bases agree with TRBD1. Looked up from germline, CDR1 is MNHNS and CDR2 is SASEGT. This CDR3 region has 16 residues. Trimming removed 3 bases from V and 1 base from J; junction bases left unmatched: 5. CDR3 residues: CASSDLRGLSNQPQHF. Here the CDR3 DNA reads TGTGCCAGCAGTGACCTCAGGGGGCTGAGCAATCAGCCCCAGCATTTT.

CDR3 amino acids: CASSFEVVSEAFF. DNA of the CDR3: TGTGCCAGCAGCTTTGAGGTAGTGTCTGAAGCTTTCTTT. The chain couples TRBV7-9 to TRBJ1-1, with D unclear. V was trimmed by 3 bases and J by 6 bases, leaving 11 bases between them. There are 13 residues in the CDR3. Germline loops: CDR1 SEHNR, CDR2 FQNEAQ (reference sequence).

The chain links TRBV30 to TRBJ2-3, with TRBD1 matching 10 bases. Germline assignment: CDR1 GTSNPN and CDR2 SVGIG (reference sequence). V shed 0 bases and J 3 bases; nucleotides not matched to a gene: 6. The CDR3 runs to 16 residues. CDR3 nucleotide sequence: TGTGCCTGGAGTGTCCGAGACAGGGGGCTGACAGATACGCAGTATTTT. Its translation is CAWSVRDRGLTDTQYF.

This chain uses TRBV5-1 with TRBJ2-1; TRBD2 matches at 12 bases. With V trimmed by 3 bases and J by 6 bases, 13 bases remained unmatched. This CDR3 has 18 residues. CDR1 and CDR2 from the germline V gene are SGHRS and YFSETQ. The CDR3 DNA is TGCGCCAGCAGCTCCTTTCTAGCGGGAGGGCGCCCATGCAATGAGCAGTTCTTC. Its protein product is CASSSFLAGGRPCNEQFF.

The CDR3 reads CASSGTGYGYTF. CDR3 coding DNA: TGTGCCAGCAGCGGTACGGGCTATGGCTACACCTTC. The V and J genes are TRBV9 and TRBJ1-2; D gene uncertain. The CDR3 runs 12 residues. Trimming took 3 bases from V and 4 from J, leaving 7 bases between them. From germline, CDR1 is SGDLS and CDR2 YYNGEE. Using reference TRBV9 and TRBJ1-2 for the parts outside the CDR3, the full variable domain is DSGVTQTPKHLITATGQRVTLRCSPRSGDLSVYWYQQSLDQGLQFLIQYYNGEERAKGNILERFSAQQFPDLHSELNLSSLELGDSALYFCASSGTGYGYTFGSGTRLTVV.

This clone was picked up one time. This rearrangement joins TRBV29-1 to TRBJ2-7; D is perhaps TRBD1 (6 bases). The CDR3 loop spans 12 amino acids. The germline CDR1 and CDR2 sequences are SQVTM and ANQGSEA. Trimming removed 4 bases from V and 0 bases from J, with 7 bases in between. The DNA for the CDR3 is TGCAGCGTTGGGACAGCCTCCTACGAGCAGTACTTC. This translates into CSVGTASYEQYF.

CDR3: CASSTSGGARGANVLTF. In DNA, the CDR3 is TGTGCCAGTAGTACTAGCGGGGGGGCTCGGGGGGCCAACGTCCTGACTTTC. V is TRBV19 and J is TRBJ2-6, with TRBD2 matching over 12 bases. With 4 bases clipped from V and 4 bases from J, the junction kept 5 bases outside the gene matches. The CDR3 runs to 17 residues. Germline V gene sequence: CDR1 LNHDA, CDR2 SQIVND (reference sequence). The full variable domain, rest sourced from reference TRBV19 and TRBJ2-6, is DGGITQSPKYLFRKEGQNVTLSCEQNLNHDAMYWYRQDPGQGLRLIYYSQIVNDFQKGDIAEGYSVSREKKESFPLTVTSAQKNPTAFYLCASSTSGGARGANVLTFGAGSRLTVL.

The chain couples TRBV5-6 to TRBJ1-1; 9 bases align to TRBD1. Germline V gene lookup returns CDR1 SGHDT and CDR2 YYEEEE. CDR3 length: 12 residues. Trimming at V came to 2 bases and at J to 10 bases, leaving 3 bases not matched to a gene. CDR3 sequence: CASSLTTGGAFF. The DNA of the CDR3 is TGTGCCAGCAGCTTAACGACAGGGGGAGCTTTCTTT.

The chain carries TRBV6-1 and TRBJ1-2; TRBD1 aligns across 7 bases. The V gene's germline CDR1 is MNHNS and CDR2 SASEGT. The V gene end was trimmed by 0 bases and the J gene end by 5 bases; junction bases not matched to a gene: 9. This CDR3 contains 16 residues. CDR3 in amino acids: CASSEALRTGLYGYTF. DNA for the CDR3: TGTGCCAGCAGTGAAGCGCTCCGGACAGGCCTATATGGCTACACCTTC.

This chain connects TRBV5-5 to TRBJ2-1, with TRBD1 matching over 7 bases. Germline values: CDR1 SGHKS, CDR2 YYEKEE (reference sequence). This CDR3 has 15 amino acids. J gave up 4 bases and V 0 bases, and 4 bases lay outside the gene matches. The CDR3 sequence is CASSLVGGEYNEQFF. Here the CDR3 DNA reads TGTGCCAGCAGCTTGGTAGGGGGCGAATACAATGAGCAGTTCTTC. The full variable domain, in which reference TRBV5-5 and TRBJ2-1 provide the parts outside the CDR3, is DAGVTQSPTHLIKTRGQQVTLRCSPISGHKSVSWYQQVLGQGPQFIFQYYEKEERGRGNFPDRFSARQFPNYSSELNVNALLLGDSALYLCASSLVGGEYNEQFFGPGTRLTVL.

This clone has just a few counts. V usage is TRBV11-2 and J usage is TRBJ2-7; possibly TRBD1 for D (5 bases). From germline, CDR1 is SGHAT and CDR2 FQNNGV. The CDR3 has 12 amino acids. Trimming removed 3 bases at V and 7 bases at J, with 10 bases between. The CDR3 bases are TGTGCCAGCAGCTTTGGAAGGGGAGAGCAGTACTTC. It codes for CASSFGRGEQYF. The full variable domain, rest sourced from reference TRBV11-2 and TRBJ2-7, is EAGVAQSPRYKIIEKRQSVAFWCNPISGHATLYWYQQILGQGPKLLIQFQNNGVVDDSQLPKDRFSAERLKGVDSTLKIQPAKLEDSAVYLCASSFGRGEQYFGPGTRLTVT.

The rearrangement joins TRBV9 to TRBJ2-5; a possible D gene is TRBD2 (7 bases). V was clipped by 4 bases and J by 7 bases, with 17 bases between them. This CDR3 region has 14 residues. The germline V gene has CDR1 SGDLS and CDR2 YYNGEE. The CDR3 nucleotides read TGTGCCAGCAGCCATTCGGGGGGCTCAGGGACCCAGTACTTC. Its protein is CASSHSGGSGTQYF.

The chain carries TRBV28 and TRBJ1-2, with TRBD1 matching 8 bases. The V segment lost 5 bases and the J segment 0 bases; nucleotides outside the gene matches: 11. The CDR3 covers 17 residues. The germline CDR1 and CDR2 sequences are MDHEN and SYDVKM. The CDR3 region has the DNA TGTGCCAGCAGTCCTACAGGGGGGAGCAGAGCTAACTATGGCTACACCTTC. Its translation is CASSPTGGSRANYGYTF.